Sequencing of this T cell receptor beta chain was carried out in a study of T-cell reconstitution after alpha-beta-depleted transplantation in children. Whole-study results and caveats: After transplant, at about two months, alpha-beta T cells were reportedly derived from several hundred expanded graft clones. A year post-transplant, T-cell counts and diversity derived mostly from newly produced T cells. There were some patients whose high TCRbeta diversity at day 60 came from surviving recipient T cells and thymic progenitors.

Trimming cost V 4 bases and J 7 bases, with 18 bases left between them. Germline CDR1 SGHRS, CDR2 YFSETQ. The CDR3 is 15 residues long. Library preparation (for TCRbeta) was performed with unique molecular identifiers. TCRdb reprocessed the PCR reads via MiXCR and lists one record per CDR3 protein. The sample has 750,000 to 950,000 distinct CDR3 sequences; around 15% are singletons. This clonotype was seen repeatedly, ten times or more. What it recognizes is unknown. The sequences come from PBMCs, mostly from graft donor cells, collected 360 days after TCRalphabeta/CD19-depleted stem cell transplant. The origin of this receptor is a male patient younger than 18 who had a stem cell transplant for acute lymphoblastic leukemia, so the T cells may come from the graft donor. The chain combines TRBV5-1 with TRBJ2-1; weak D call: TRBD2 (5 bases). The CDR3 nucleotides are TGCGCCAGCAGCCCCTGGTCGGACTCACCAAATGAGCAGTTCTTC. Translating gives CASSPWSDSPNEQFF.